Listed below are T cell receptor beta chains from one sample, sequenced in a study of blood T cells in healthy people across ages. Each CDR3 protein gets one entry after TCRdb re-called the 5' RACE reads with MiXCR. The sample has approximately 800,000 distinct CDR3 sequences; around a quarter are singletons. This same sample was also part of a study on T cells of mothers and their children.

Sequencing was carried out using blood. The receptors stem from a boy younger than 18 in good health. Each CDR3 is given with its conserved first and last residue. Fields, in order: D gene, J gene, clone size, V gene, CDR3 DNA, CDR3 protein. The D gene is left open where the match is weak. A clone size is listed for some rows: how often the clone was seen (once, few, many), or a class if it is expanded.

>.|TRBJ2-2|.|TRBV20-1
TGCAGTGCTAGAGCCCGAAAAACCGGGGAGTTGTTTTTT
CSARARKTGELFF
>.|TRBJ1-6|.|TRBV6-1
TGTGCCAGCAGTGATCGTGCCGGTTCACCCCTCCACTTT
CASSDRAGSPLHF
>TRBD2|TRBJ2-5|.|TRBV7-2
TGTGCCAGCAGCTTAACTCCCGCTAGCGGGGGGCGGGGAGAGACCCAGTACTTC
CASSLTPASGGRGETQYF
>TRBD1|TRBJ2-7|few|TRBV18
TGTGCCAGCTCACCAGGGACAGTGAATACCTGCGAGCAGTACTTC
CASSPGTVNTCEQYF
>.|TRBJ1-2|.|TRBV6-1
TGTGCCAGCAGAGGGAGGGGGGGAAAAGTAGCTAACTATGGCTACACCTTC
CASRGRGGKVANYGYTF
>TRBD2|TRBJ2-7|few|TRBV9
TGTGCCAGCAGCGTAGCTAGCGGGGGGGCCGAGAACGAGCAGTACTTC
CASSVASGGAENEQYF
>.|TRBJ2-3|.|TRBV5-6
TGTGCCAGCAGCCAGTCGGGGGTATATACGCAGTATTTT
CASSQSGVYTQYF
>.|TRBJ1-5|many|TRBV10-3
TGTGCCATCAATCCGGACAGCAATCAGCCCCAGCATTTT
CAINPDSNQPQHF
>.|TRBJ2-7|.|TRBV2
TGTGCCAGCAGTGAACTGCGCGGATACGAGCAGTACTTC
CASSELRGYEQYF
>.|TRBJ2-5|.|TRBV4-3
TGCGCCAGCAGCCAAGATCGGGGTAGTGGTGACACAGGAAGGGAGACCCAGTACTTC
CASSQDRGSGDTGRETQYF
>.|TRBJ2-3|.|TRBV29-1
TGCAGCGTTGACAGGGGGGAAGATACGCAGTATTTT
CSVDRGEDTQYF
>.|TRBJ2-1|few|TRBV6-6
TGTGCCAGCAGTTACGAGATCTATGAGCAGTTCTTC
CASSYEIYEQFF
>.|TRBJ1-2|few|TRBV7-2
TGTGCCAGCAGCTTTTCGTACGGATTGGGCTACACCTTC
CASSFSYGLGYTF
>.|TRBJ2-3|.|TRBV4-1
TGCGCCAGCAACCTAGGTACCGGGGGCTTTTCCGATACGCAGTATTTT
CASNLGTGGFSDTQYF
>.|TRBJ2-2|.|TRBV2
TGTGCCAGCAGTGAGATAGGGTTCGCCACCGGGGAGCTGTTTTTT
CASSEIGFATGELFF
>.|TRBJ1-1|few|TRBV25-1
TGTGCCAGCAGTTCATACGGGCAGGGGACGACGCGCCGGACTGAAGCTTTCTTT
CASSSYGQGTTRRTEAFF
>.|TRBJ2-2|.|TRBV20-1
TGCAGTGCTACGGACTCGAACACCGGGGAGCTGTTTTTT
CSATDSNTGELFF
>TRBD1|TRBJ2-1|.|TRBV18
TGTGCCAGCTCACCAGACCAGGGGGCATGGAATGAGCAGTTCTTC
CASSPDQGAWNEQFF
>TRBD1|TRBJ2-5|.|TRBV20-1
TGCAGTGCTAGAGATCCTGGGACAGGGAGCCAAGAGACCCAGTACTTT
CSARDPGTGSQETQYF
>.|TRBJ2-5|.|TRBV13
TGTGCCAGCAGCTTAGCCCCGAAGATAGACGGTCCGGAGACCCAGTACTTC
CASSLAPKIDGPETQYF
>.|TRBJ1-2|few|TRBV5-6
TGTGCCAGCAGCTTGTTAGAAACATTCTACGGCTACACCTTC
CASSLLETFYGYTF
>.|TRBJ2-1|.|TRBV27
TGTGCCAGCAGTTTTAGGGGTATCGGTGAGCAGTTCTTC
CASSFRGIGEQFF
>.|TRBJ2-6|few|TRBV20-1
TGCAGTGCTGGCCCACTAAACTCTGGGGCCAACGTCCTGACTTTC
CSAGPLNSGANVLTF
>TRBD2|TRBJ2-3|few|TRBV10-3
TGTGCCATCGGGCCAGCGGGACTGAGCACAGATACGCAGTATTTT
CAIGPAGLSTDTQYF
>TRBD2|TRBJ2-1|many|TRBV7-8
TGTGCCAGCAGCCCAGGGACTAGCGGGTCTAATGAGCAGTTCTTC
CASSPGTSGSNEQFF
>.|TRBJ2-1|.|TRBV4-1
TGCGCCAGCAGCCATCCAGCGGGCTACAATGAGCAGTTCTTC
CASSHPAGYNEQFF
>.|TRBJ2-7|.|TRBV7-2
TGTGCCAGCGGGAGGGGGGATTCCTACGAGCAGTACTTC
CASGRGDSYEQYF
>TRBD1|TRBJ2-3|few|TRBV2
TGTGCCAGCAGTGAGAGGGGGCTTGGGTTGGATACGCAGTATTTT
CASSERGLGLDTQYF
>.|TRBJ2-6|.|TRBV9
TGTGCCAGCAGCCCCCAACTAGGAGCCTCTGGGGCCAACGTCCTGACTTTC
CASSPQLGASGANVLTF
>TRBD2|TRBJ2-5|.|TRBV5-1
TGCGCCAGCAGCCTCCGACTAGCGGGGGATCTTCGAGAGACCCAGTACTTC
CASSLRLAGDLRETQYF
>.|TRBJ2-7|.|TRBV5-8
TGTGCCAGCAGCTCTGACATAGACTCCTACGAGCAGTACTTC
CASSSDIDSYEQYF
>TRBD2|TRBJ2-1|.|TRBV29-1
TGCAGCGTTGAGGCTAGCGGGAGATCCAATGAGCAGTTCTTC
CSVEASGRSNEQFF
>.|TRBJ1-1|many|TRBV12-3/TRBV12-4
TGTGCCAGCAGTTATTCCTTTGCGCAGGAAGCTTTCTTT
CASSYSFAQEAFF
>.|TRBJ2-7|.|TRBV7-9
TGTGCCGTCACCAAAGCGAGCGAGCAGTACTTC
CAVTKASEQYF
>TRBD2|TRBJ2-1|few|TRBV13
TGTGCCAGCAGCTTACGAAGGGGGACTAGTTCCTATGAGCAGTTCTTC
CASSLRRGTSSYEQFF
>.|TRBJ2-3|few|TRBV12-3/TRBV12-4
TGTGCCAGCAGTGCTCGGGAGACCTTGAAAGATACGCAGTATTTT
CASSARETLKDTQYF
>TRBD2|TRBJ2-3|few|TRBV3-1
TGTGCCAGCAGCCATAGCGGGAGGGCTTGGACGGATACGCAGTATTTT
CASSHSGRAWTDTQYF
>.|TRBJ2-1|.|TRBV4-3
TGCGCCAGCAGCCAAGACACAGGTCCCTACAATGAGCAGTTCTTC
CASSQDTGPYNEQFF
>.|TRBJ1-2|.|TRBV7-2
TGTGCCAGCTCATCTGGGGGCTATAACTATGGCTACACCTTC
CASSSGGYNYGYTF
>.|TRBJ1-4|.|TRBV4-1
TGCGCCAGCAGCCAAGGCCCAGGGGATGAAAAACTGTTTTTT
CASSQGPGDEKLFF
>.|TRBJ1-1|few|TRBV9
TGTGCCAGCAGCGTAGCGAGTAGCGCTGAAGCTTTCTTT
CASSVASSAEAFF
>.|TRBJ2-3|.|TRBV28
TGTGCCAGCACTTTCTCCGGCGGCAGGTATGAGCATACGCAGTATTTT
CASTFSGGRYEHTQYF
>.|TRBJ1-2|.|TRBV6-2/TRBV6-3
TGTGCCAGCAGTTACCAAGGACAGTTCTATGGCTACACCTTC
CASSYQGQFYGYTF
>.|TRBJ1-5|few|TRBV5-6
TGTGCCAGCAGCTTTAGACAGACAAATCAGCCCCAGCATTTT
CASSFRQTNQPQHF
>.|TRBJ2-5|.|TRBV21-1
TGTGCCAGCAGCACCCAGGTCCCCCTGGACAGGGAGAAAAGCCAAGAGACCCAGTACTTC
CASSTQVPLDREKSQETQYF